This T cell receptor (beta chain) was found in a study of blood T cell repertoires in COVID-19. Study in general: Acute-phase and convalescent COVID-19 samples originated in the United States, Italy and Spain. T cells, B-cell-depleted T cells, or PBMCs provided the cDNA or gDNA that served as material.

Original data processing: Amplifying reference gene primers gave estimates of nucleated cell counts. The method was immunoSEQ multiplex PCR; TCRdb's version includes in-frame clones alone and lacks a portion of them. Clone size and V and J calls were adopted from that table, with D and trimming inferred from the DNA. The table records fewer than 130,000 clones, about three quarters of them present only once. V lost 8 bases and J lost 4, with 14 bases in between. The CDR3 loop spans 14 amino acids. The V gene's germline CDR1 is MDHEN and CDR2 SYDVKM. The chain joins TRBV28 to TRBJ1-4; D perhaps matches TRBD1 (5 bases). The receptor's source is an elderly man with acute or convalescent COVID-19. The sequenced sample consisted of peripheral blood. The CDR3 region is CASRGGGINEKLFF. CDR3 sequence (DNA): TGTGCCAGCCGCGGGGGGGGAATTAATGAAAAACTGTTTTTT.